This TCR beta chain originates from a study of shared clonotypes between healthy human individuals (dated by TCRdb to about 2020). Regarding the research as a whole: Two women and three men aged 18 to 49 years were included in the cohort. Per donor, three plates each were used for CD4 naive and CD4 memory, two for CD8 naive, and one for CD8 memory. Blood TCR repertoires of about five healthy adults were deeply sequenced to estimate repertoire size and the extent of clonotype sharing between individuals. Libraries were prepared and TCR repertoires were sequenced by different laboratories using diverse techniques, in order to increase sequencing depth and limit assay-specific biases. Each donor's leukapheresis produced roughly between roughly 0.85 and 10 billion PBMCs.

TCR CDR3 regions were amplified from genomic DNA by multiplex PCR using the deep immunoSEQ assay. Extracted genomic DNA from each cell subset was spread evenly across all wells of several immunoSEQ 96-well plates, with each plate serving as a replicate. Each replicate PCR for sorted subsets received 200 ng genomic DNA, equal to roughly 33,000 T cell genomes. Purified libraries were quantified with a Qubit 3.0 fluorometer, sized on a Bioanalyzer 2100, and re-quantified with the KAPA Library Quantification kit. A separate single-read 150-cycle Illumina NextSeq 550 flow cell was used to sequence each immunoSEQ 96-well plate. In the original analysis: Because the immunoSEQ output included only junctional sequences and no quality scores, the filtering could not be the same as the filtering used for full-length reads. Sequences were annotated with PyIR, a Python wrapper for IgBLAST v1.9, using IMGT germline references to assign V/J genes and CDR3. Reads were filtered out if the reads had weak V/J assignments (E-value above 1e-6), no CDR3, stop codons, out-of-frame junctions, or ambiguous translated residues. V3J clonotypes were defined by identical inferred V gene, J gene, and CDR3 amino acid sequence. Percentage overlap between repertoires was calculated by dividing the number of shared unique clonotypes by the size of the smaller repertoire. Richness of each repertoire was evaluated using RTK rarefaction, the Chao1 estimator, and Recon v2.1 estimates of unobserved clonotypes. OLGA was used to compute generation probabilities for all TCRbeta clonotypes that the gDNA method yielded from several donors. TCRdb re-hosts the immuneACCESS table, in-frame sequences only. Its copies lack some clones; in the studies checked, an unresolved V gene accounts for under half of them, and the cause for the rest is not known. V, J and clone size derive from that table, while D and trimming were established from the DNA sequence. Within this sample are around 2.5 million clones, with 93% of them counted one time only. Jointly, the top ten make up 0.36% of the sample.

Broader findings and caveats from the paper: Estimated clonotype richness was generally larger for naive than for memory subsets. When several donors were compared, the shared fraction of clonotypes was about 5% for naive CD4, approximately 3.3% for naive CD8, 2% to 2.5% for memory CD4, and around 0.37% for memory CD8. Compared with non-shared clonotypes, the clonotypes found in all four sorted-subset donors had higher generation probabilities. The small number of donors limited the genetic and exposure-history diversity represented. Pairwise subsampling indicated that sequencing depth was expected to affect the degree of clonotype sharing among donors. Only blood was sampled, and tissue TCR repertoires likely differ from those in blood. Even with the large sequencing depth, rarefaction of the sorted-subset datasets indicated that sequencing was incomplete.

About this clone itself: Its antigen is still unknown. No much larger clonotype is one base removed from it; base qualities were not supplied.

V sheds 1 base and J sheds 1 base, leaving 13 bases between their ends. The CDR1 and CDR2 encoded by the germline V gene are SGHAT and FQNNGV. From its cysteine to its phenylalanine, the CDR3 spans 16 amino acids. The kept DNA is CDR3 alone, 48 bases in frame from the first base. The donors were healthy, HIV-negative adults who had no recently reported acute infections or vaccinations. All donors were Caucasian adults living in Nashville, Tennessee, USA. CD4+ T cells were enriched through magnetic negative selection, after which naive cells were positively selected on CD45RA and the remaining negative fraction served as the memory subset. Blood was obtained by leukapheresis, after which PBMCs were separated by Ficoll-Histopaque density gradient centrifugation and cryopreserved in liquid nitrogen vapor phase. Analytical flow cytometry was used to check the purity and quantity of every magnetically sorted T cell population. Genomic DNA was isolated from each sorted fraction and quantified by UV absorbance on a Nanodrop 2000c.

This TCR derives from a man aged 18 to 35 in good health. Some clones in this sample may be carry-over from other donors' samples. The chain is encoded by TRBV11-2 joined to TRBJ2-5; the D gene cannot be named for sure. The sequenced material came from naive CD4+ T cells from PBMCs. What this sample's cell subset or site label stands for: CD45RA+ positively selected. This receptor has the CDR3 CASSLGPARSQETQYF. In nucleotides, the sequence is TGTGCCAGCAGCTTAGGTCCTGCCAGGAGCCAAGAGACCCAGTACTTC. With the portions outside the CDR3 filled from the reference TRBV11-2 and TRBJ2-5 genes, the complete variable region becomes EAGVAQSPRYKIIEKRQSVAFWCNPISGHATLYWYQQILGQGPKLLIQFQNNGVVDDSQLPKDRFSAERLKGVDSTLKIQPAKLEDSAVYLCASSLGPARSQETQYFGPGTRLLVL.